This T cell receptor (beta chain) was profiled in a study of control samples from healthy donors and cancer patients. V lost 1 base and J lost 5; bases outside the gene matches: 6. Germline values: CDR1 SGHNT, CDR2 YYREEE (reference sequence). This CDR3 comprises 15 residues. Repertoires were generated with immunoSEQ multiplex PCR, while TCRdb's copy carries only in-frame clones and drops some. The profile shows around 80,000 clones, more than 75% of them singletons. This receptor was identified in a man aged 45-65 years in good health. Input material: blood. The V and J genes are TRBV5-4 and TRBJ2-7; 10 bases align to TRBD2. In DNA, the CDR3 is TGTGCCAGCAGCTTGAGTACTAGCGGGATCAACGAGCAGTACTTC. Translating gives CASSLSTSGINEQYF. Combining the CDR3 with reference TRBV5-4 and TRBJ2-7 gives the whole variable domain ETGVTQSPTHLIKTRGQQVTLRCSSQSGHNTVSWYQQALGQGPQFIFQYYREEENGRGNFPPRFSGLQFPNYSSELNVNALELDDSALYLCASSLSTSGINEQYFGPGTRLTVT.